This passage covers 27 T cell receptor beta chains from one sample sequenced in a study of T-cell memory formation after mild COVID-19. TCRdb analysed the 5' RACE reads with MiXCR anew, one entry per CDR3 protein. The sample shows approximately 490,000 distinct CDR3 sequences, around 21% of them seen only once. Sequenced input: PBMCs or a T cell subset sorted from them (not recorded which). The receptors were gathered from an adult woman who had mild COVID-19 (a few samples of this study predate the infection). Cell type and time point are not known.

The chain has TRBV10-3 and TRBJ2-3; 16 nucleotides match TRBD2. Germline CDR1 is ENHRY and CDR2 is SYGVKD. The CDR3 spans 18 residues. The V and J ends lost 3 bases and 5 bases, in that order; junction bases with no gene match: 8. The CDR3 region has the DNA TGTGCCATCAGTGACCCGGGACTAGCGGGGGGGCCGGGAGATACGCAGTATTTT. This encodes CAISDPGLAGGPGDTQYF.

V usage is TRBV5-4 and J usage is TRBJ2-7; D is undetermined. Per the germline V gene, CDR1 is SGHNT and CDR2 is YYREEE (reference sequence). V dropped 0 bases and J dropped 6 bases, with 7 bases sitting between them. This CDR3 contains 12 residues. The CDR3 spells CASSLGPSEQYF. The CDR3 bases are TGTGCCAGCAGCTTGGGGCCGAGCGAGCAGTACTTC. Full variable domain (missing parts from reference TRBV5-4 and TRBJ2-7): ETGVTQSPTHLIKTRGQQVTLRCSSQSGHNTVSWYQQALGQGPQFIFQYYREEENGRGNFPPRFSGLQFPNYSSELNVNALELDDSALYLCASSLGPSEQYFGPGTRLTVT.

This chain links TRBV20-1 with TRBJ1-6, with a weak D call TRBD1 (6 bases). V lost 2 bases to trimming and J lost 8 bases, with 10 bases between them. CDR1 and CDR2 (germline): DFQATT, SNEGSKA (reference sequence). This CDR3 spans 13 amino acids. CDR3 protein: CSARQGHYSPLHF. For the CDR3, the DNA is TGCAGTGCTAGACAGGGGCACTATTCACCCCTCCACTTT.

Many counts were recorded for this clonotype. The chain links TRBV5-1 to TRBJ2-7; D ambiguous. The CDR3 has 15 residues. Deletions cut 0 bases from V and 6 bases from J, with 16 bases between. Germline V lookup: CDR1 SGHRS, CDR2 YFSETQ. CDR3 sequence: CASSLVAQQGSEQYF. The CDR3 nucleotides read TGCGCCAGCAGCTTGGTCGCGCAGCAAGGCAGCGAGCAGTACTTC.

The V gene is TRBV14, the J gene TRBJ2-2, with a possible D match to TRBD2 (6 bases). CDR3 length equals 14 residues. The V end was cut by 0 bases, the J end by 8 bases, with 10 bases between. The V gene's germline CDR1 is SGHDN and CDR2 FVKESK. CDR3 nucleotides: TGTGCCAGCAGCCAAGATCGGGGGAGAGGGGAGCTGTTTTTT. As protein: CASSQDRGRGELFF.

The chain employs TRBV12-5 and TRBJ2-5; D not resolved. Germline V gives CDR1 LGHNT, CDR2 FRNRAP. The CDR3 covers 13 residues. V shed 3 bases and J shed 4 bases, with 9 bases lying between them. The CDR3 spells CASGFTSRETQYF. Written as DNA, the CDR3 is TGTGCTAGTGGTTTCACAAGCAGAGAGACCCAGTACTTC.

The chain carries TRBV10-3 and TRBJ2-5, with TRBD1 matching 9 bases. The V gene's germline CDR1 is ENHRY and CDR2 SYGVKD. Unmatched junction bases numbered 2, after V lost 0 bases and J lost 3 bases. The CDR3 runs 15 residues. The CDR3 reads CAISESTGGEETQYF. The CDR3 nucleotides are TGTGCCATCAGTGAGTCTACAGGGGGCGAAGAGACCCAGTACTTC.

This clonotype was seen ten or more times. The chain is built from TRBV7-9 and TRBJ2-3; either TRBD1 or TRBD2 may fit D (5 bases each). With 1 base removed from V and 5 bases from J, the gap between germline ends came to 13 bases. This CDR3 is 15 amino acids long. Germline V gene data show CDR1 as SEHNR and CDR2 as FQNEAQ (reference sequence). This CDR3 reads CASSLVSGTVDTQYF. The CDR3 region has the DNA TGTGCCAGCAGCTTAGTCTCCGGGACGGTAGATACGCAGTATTTT.

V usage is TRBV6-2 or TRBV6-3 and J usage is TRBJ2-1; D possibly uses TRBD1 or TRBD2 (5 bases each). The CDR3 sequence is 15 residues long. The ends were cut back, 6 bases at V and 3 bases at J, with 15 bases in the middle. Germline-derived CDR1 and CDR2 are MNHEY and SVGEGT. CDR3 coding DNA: TGTGCCAGCAGCCTGTTGGGGGACGGCTACAATGAGCAGTTCTTC. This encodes CASSLLGDGYNEQFF.

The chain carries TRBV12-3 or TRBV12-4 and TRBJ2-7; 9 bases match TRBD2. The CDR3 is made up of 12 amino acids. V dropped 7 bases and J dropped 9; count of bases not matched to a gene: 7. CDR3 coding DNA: TGTGCCAGCACCGGGACTAGCTTATGGCAGTACTTC. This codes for CASTGTSLWQYF.

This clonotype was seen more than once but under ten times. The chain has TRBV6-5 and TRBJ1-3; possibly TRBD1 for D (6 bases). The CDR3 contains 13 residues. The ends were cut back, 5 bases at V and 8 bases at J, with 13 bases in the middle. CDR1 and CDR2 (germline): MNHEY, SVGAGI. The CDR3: CASSRQGRHTIYF. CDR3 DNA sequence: TGTGCCAGCAGTCGTCAGGGGAGGCACACCATATATTTT.

The CDR3 region is CASSLQGFEQYF. The CDR3 region has the DNA TGTGCCAGCAGCTTACAGGGTTTCGAGCAGTACTTC. The chain has TRBV7-2 and TRBJ2-7, with D possibly matching TRBD1 (5 bases). Per germline, CDR1 SGHTA and CDR2 FQGNSA. The CDR3 sequence is 12 residues long. V lost 2 bases to trimming and J lost 6 bases, with 8 bases between them.

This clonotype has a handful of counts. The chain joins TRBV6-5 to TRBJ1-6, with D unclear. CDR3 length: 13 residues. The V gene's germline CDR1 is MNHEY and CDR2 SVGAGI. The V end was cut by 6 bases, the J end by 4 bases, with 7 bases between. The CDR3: CASSSRYNSPLHF. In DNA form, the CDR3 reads TGTGCCAGCAGCTCTAGATATAATTCACCCCTCCACTTT.

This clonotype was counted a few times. Here the CDR3 reads CATQSAAMNTEAFF. The CDR3 DNA reads as TGTGCCACCCAGAGCGCAGCGATGAACACTGAAGCTTTCTTT. V is TRBV24-1 and J is TRBJ1-1; D is ambiguous. This CDR3 is 14 amino acids long. Germline V lookup: CDR1 KGHDR, CDR2 SFDVKD. V shed 9 bases and J shed 0 bases, with 13 bases lying between them.

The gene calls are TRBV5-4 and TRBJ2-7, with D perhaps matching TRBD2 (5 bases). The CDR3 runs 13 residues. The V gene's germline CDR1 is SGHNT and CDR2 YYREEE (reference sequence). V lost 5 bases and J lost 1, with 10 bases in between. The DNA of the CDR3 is TGTGCCAGCAGACACCGGGATTCCTACGAGCAGTACTTC. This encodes CASRHRDSYEQYF.

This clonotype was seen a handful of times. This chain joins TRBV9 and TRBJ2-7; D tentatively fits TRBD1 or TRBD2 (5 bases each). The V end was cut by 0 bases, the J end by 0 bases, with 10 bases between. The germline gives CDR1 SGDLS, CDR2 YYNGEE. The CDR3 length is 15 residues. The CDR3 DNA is TGTGCCAGCAGCGTAGAGGGGACGGTCTCCTACGAGCAGTACTTC. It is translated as CASSVEGTVSYEQYF. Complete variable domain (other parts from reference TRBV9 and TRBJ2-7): DSGVTQTPKHLITATGQRVTLRCSPRSGDLSVYWYQQSLDQGLQFLIQYYNGEERAKGNILERFSAQQFPDLHSELNLSSLELGDSALYFCASSVEGTVSYEQYFGPGTRLTVT.

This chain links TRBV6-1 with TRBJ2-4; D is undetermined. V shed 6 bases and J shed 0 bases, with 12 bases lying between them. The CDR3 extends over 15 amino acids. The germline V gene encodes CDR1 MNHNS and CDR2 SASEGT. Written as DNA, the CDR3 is TGTGCCAGCAGCGTTGTAGTCCTAGCCAAAAACATTCAGTACTTC. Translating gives CASSVVVLAKNIQYF.

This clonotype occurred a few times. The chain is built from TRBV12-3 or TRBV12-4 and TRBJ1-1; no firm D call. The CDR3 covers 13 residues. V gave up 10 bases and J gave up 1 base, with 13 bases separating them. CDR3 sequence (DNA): TGTGCCACCCAAAGAGCAAAGAACACTGAAGCTTTCTTT. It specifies CATQRAKNTEAFF.

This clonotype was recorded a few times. The CDR3 sequence is CASNGLASSTDTQYF. The CDR3 coding sequence is TGTGCCAGCAACGGACTCGCTTCTAGCACAGATACGCAGTATTTT. V is TRBV7-2 and J is TRBJ2-3; D may be TRBD2 (5 bases). This CDR3 contains 15 residues. Trimming took 7 bases from V and 0 from J, leaving 14 bases between them. CDR1 and CDR2 (germline): SGHTA, FQGNSA.

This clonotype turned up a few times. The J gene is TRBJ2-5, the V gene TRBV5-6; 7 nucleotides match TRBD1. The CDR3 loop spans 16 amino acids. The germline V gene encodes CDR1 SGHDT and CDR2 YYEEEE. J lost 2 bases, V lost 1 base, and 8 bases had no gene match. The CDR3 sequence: CASSLRVGQVQETQYF. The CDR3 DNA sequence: TGTGCCAGCAGCTTGCGGGTCGGACAGGTGCAAGAGACCCAGTACTTC.

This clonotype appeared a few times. The CDR3 DNA is TGTGCCAGCTCACCGGTCGGTCAAAAAGAGACCCAGTACTTC. This translates into CASSPVGQKETQYF. This chain links TRBV18 with TRBJ2-5; no firm D call. This CDR3 has 14 amino acids. The V end lost 3 bases, the J end lost 3 bases, and 11 bases lay between the germline ends. Germline V lookup: CDR1 KGHSH, CDR2 LQKENI.

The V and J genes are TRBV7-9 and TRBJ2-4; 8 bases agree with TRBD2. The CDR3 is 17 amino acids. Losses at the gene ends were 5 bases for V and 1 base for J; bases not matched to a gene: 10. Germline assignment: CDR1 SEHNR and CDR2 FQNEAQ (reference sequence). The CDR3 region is CASSLLQAGVAKNIQYF. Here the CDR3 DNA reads TGTGCCAGCAGCCTTCTCCAAGCGGGAGTGGCCAAAAACATTCAGTACTTC.

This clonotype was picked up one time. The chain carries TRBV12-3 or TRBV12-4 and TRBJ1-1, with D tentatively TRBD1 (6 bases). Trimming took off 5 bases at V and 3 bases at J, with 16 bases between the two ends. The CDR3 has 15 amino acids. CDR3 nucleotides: TGTGCCAGCAGTCGGGGCGGGGGCTCGGACACTGAAGCTTTCTTT. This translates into CASSRGGGSDTEAFF.

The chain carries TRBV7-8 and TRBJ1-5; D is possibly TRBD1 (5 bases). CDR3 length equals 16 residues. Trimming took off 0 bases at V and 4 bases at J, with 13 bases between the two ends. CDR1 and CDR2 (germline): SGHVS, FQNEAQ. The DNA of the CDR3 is TGTGCCAGCAGCTTAGCGGGGGGACCTAATAATCAGCCCCAGCATTTT. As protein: CASSLAGGPNNQPQHF.

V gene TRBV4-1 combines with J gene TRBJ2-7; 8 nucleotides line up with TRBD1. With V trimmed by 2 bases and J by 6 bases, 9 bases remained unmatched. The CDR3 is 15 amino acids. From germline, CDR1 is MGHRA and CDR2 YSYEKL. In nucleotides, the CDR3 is TGCGCCAGCAGCCAAATCCCCGGGACAGGATCCGAGCAGTACTTC. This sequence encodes CASSQIPGTGSEQYF.

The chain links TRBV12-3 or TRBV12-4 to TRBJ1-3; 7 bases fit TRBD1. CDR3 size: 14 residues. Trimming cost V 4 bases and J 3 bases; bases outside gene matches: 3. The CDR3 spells CASSSRTGGNTIYF. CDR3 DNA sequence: TGTGCCAGCAGTTCGAGGACAGGTGGAAACACCATATATTTT.

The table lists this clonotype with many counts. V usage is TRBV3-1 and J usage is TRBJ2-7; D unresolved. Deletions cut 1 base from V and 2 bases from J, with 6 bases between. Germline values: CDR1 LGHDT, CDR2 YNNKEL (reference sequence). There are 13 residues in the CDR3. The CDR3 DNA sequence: TGTGCCAGCAGCCAAGTGTTGACCTACGAGCAGTACTTC. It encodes CASSQVLTYEQYF.